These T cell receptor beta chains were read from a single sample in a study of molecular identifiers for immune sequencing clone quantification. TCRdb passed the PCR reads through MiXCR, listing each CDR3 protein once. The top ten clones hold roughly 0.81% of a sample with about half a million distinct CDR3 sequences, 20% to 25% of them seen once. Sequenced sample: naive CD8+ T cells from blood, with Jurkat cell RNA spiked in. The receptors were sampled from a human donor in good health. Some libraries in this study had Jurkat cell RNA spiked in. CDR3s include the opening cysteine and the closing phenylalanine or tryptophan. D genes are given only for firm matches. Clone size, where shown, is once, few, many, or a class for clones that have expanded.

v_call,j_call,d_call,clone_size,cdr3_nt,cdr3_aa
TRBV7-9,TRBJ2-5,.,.,TGTGCCAGCAGCTCGCTCAGGGATGGGGTGACCCAGTACTTC,CASSSLRDGVTQYF
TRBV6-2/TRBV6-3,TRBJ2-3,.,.,TGTGCCAGCAGTTACAACCCCACGCAAGATACGCAGTATTTT,CASSYNPTQDTQYF
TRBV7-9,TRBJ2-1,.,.,TGTGCCAGCAGCCGAGAGCGGCTTAACAATGAGCAGTTCTTC,CASSRERLNNEQFF
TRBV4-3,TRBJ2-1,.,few,TGCGCCAGCAGCCCCGTCGGCCAGCGGAGTTACAATGAGCAGTTCTTC,CASSPVGQRSYNEQFF
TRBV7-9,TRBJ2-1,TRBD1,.,TGTGCCAGCAGCCCGGGACAGGGGACCTACAATGTGCAGTTCTTC,CASSPGQGTYNVQFF
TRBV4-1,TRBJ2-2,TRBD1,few,TGCGCCAGCAGCTACCGGACAGGCGGTAGCACCGGGGAGCTGTTTTTT,CASSYRTGGSTGELFF
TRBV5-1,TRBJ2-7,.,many,TGCGCCAGCAGCTGGGTGACACTTGACTACGAGCAGTACTTC,CASSWVTLDYEQYF
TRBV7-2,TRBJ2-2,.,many,TGTGCCAGCAGGCCGAGGGAATGGGATTACACCGGGGAGCTGTTTTTT,CASRPREWDYTGELFF
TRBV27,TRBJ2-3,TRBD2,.,TGTGCCAGCAGTTCGGCGGGAGGGCTGGCTGATACGCAGTATTTT,CASSSAGGLADTQYF
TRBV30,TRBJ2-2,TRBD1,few,TGTGCCTCCACAGGGGTATCCGGGGAGCTGTTTTTT,CASTGVSGELFF
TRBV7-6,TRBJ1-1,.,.,TGTGCCAGCAGCCAAACTGGGACGGACGGCCAGAACACTGAAGCTTTCTTT,CASSQTGTDGQNTEAFF
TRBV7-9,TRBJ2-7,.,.,TGTGCCAGCAGCTTAGACTCAGAATGGCAGTACTTC,CASSLDSEWQYF
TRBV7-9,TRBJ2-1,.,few,TGTGCCAGCGGGAAAGGCGGGATAAGCTCCTACAATGAGCAGTTCTTC,CASGKGGISSYNEQFF
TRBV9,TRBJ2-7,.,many,TGTGCCAGCAGCGTAGATTGGGGGAGCGAGCAGTACTTC,CASSVDWGSEQYF
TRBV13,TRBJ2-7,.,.,TGTGCCAGCAGCTTAGGGTCTTGGGGGGGCGAGCAGCACTTC,CASSLGSWGGEQHF
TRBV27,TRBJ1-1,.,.,TGTGCCAGCGGTTTGGCGGGGGTGGGTGAAGCTTTCTTT,CASGLAGVGEAFF